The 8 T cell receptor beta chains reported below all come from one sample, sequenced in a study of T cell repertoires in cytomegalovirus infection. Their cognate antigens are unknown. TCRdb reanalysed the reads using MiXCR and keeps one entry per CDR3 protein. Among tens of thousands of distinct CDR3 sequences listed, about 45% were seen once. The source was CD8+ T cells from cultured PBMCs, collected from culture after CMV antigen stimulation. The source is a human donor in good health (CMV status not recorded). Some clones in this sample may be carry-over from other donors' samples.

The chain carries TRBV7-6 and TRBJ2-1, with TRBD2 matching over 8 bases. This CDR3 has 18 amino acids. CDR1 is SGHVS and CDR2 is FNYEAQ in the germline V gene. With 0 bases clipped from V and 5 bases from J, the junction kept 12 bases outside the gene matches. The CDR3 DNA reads TGTGCCAGCAGCTTAGCGCCCGGGGTGCGGGAGGAGGACAATGAGCAGTTCTTC. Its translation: CASSLAPGVREEDNEQFF.

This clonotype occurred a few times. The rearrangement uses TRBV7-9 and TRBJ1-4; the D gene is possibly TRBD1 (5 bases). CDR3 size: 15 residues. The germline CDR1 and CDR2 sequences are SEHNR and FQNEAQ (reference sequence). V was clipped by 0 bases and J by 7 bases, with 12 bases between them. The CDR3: CASSLALAGFEKLFF. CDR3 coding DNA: TGTGCCAGCAGCTTAGCTTTGGCAGGGTTTGAAAAACTGTTTTTT.

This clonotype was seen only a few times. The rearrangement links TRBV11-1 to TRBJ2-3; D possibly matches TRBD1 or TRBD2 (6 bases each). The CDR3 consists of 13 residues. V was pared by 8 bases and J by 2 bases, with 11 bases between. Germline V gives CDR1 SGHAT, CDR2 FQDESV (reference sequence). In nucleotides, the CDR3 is TGTGCCAGCGCGGGACAAGACACAGATACGCAGTATTTT. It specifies CASAGQDTDTQYF. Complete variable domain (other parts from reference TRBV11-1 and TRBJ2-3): EAEVAQSPRYKITEKSQAVAFWCDPISGHATLYWYRQILGQGPELLVQFQDESVVDDSQLPKDRFSAERLKGVDSTLKIQPAELGDSAMYLCASAGQDTDTQYFGPGTRLTVL.

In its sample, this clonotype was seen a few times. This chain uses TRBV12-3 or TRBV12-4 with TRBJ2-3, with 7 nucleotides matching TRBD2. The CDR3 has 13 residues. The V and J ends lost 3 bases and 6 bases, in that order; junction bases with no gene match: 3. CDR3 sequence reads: CASSLLGGDTQYF. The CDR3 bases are TGTGCCAGCAGTTTGTTGGGGGGGGATACGCAGTATTTT.

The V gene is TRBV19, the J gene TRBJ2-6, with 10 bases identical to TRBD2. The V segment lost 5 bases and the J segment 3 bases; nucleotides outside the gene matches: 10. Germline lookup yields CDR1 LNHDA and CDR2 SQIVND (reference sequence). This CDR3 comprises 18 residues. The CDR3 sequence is CASSELAGLLRGANVLTF. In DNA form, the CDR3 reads TGTGCCAGTAGTGAACTAGCGGGGCTCCTTCGTGGGGCCAACGTCCTGACTTTC. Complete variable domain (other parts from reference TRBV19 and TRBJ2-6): DGGITQSPKYLFRKEGQNVTLSCEQNLNHDAMYWYRQDPGQGLRLIYYSQIVNDFQKGDIAEGYSVSREKKESFPLTVTSAQKNPTAFYLCASSELAGLLRGANVLTFGAGSRLTVL.

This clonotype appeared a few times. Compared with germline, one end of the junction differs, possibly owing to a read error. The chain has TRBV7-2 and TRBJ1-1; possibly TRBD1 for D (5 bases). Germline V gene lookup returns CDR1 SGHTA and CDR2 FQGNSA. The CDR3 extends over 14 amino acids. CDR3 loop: CASSLASGNAEAFF. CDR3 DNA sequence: TGTGCCAGCAGCTTAGCCTCAGGGAACGCTGAAGCTTTCTTT.

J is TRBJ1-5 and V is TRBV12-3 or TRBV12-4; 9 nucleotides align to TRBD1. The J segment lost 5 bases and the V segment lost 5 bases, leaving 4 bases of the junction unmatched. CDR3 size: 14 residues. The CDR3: CASSPGTGYQPQHF. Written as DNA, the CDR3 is TGTGCCAGCAGTCCTGGGACAGGGTATCAGCCCCAGCATTTT.

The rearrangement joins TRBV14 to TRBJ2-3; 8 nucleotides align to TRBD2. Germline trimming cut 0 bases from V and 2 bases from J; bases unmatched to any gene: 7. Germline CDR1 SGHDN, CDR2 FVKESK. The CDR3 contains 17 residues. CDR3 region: CASSQDGLAGLTDTQYF. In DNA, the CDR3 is TGTGCCAGCAGCCAAGATGGGCTAGCGGGCCTCACAGATACGCAGTATTTT.